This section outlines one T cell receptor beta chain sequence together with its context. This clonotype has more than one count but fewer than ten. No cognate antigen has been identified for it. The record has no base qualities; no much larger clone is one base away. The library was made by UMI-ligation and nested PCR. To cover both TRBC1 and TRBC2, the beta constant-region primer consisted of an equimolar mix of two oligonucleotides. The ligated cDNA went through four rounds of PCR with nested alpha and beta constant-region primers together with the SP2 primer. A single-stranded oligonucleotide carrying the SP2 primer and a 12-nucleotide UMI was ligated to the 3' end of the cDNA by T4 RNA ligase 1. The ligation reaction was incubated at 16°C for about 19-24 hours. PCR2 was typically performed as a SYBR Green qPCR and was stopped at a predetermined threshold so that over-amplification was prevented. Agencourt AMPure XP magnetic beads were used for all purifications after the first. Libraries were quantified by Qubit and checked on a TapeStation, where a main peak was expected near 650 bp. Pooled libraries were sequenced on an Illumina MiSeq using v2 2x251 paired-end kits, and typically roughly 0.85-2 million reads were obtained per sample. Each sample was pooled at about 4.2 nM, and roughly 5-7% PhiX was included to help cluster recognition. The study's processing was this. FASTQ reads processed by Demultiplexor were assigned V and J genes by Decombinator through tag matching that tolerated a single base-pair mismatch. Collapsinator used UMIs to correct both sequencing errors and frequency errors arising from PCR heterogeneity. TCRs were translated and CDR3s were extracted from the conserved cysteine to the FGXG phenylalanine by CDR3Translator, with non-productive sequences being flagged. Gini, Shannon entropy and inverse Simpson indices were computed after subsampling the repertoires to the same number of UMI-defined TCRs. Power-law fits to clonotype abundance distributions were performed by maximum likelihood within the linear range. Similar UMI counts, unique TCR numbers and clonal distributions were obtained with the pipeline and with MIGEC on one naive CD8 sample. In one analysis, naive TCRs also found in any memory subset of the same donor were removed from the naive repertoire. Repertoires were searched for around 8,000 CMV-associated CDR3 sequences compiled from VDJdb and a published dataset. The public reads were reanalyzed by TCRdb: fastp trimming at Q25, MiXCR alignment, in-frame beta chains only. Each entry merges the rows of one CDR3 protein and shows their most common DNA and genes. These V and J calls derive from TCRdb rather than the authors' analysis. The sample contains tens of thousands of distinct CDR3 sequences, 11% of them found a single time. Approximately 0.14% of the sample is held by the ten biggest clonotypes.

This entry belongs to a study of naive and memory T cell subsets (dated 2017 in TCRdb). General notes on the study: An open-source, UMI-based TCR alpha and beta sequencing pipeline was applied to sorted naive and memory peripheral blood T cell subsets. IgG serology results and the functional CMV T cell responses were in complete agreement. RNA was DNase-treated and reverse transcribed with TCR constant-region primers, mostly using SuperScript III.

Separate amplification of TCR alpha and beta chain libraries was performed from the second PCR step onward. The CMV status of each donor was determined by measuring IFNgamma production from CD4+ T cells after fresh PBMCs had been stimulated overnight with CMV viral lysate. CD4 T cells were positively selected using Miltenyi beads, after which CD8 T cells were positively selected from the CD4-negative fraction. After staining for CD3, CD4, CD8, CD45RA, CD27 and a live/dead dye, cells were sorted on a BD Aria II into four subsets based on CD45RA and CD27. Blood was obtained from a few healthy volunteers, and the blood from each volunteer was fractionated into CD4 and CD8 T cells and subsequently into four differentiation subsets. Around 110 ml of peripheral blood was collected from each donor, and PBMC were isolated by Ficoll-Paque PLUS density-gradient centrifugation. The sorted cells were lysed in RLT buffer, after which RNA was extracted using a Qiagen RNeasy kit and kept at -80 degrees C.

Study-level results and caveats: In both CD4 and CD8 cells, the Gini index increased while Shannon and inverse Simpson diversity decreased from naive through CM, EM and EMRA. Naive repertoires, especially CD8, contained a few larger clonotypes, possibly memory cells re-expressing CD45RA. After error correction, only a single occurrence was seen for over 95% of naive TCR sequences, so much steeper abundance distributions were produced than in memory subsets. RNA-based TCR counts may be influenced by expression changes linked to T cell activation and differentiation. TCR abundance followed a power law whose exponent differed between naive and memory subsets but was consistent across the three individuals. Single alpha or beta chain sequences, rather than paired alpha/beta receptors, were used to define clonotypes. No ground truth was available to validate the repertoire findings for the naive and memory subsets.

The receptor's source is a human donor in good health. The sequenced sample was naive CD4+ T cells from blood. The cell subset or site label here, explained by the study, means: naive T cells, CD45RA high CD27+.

The nucleotides read TGTGCCAGCAGTTTTAATCGGATCCTGACTTTC. Protein translation: CASSFNRILTF. Recombination connected TRBV28 to TRBJ2-6; the D gene is not confidently resolved. Measured from the cysteine to the phenylalanine, the CDR3 is 11 residues long. This entry keeps only the CDR3 DNA: 33 bases, framed from base 1. V loses 3 bases of germline sequence and J loses 14 bases, and the interval between the two ends is 8 bases. From the germline V gene, CDR1 is MDHEN and CDR2 is SYDVKM. When the CDR3 is completed using the reference TRBV28 and TRBJ2-6 genes on either side, the full variable domain is DVKVTQSSRYLVKRTGEKVFLECVQDMDHENMFWYRQDPGLGLRLIYFSYDVKMKEKGDIPEGYSVSREKKERFSLILESASTNQTSMYLCASSFNRILTFGAGSRLTVL.